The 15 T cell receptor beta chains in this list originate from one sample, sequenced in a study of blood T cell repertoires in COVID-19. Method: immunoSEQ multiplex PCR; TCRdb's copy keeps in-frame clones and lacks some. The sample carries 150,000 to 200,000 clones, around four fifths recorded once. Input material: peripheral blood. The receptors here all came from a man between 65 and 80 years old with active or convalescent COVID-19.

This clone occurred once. As DNA, the CDR3 is TGTGCCAGCAGCTCAGGAGGCAGGATCGGTGAGCAGTTCTTC. It translates to CASSSGGRIGEQFF. The rearrangement links TRBV7-9 to TRBJ2-1; D is possibly TRBD2 (5 bases). There are 14 residues in the CDR3. The V gene's germline CDR1 is SEHNR and CDR2 FQNEAQ (reference sequence). V was trimmed by 4 bases and J by 9 bases, leaving 16 bases between them.

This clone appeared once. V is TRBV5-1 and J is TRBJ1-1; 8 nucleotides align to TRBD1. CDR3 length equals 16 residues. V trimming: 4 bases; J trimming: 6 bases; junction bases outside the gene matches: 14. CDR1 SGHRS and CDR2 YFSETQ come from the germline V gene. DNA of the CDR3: TGCGCCAGCAGCGCCGATCGGGACAGGCCCTGGGCTGAAGCTTTCTTT. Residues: CASSADRDRPWAEAFF.

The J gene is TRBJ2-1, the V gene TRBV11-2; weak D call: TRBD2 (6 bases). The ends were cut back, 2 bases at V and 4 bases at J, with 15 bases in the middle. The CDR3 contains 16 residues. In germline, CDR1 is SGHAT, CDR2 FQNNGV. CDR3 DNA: TGTGCCAGCAGCTTACTTCCAAGCGGGTTATACAATGAGCAGTTCTTC. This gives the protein CASSLLPSGLYNEQFF.

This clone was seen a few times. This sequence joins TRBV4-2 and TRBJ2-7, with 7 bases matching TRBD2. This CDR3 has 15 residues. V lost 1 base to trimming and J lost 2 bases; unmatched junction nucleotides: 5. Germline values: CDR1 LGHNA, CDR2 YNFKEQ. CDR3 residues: CASSQVAGEAYEQYF. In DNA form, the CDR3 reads TGTGCCAGCAGCCAAGTTGCGGGGGAAGCCTACGAGCAGTACTTC.

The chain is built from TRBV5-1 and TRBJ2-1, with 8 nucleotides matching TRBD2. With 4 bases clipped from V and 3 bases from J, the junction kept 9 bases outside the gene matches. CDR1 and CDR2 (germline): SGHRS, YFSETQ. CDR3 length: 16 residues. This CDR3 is CASSRSKREIYNEQFF. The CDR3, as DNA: TGCGCCAGCAGCCGCTCTAAGCGGGAGATCTACAATGAGCAGTTCTTC.

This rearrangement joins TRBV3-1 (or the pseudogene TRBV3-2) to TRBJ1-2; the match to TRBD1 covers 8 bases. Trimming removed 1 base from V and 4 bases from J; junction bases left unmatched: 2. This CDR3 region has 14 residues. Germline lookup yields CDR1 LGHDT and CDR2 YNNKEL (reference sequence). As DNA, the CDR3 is TGTGCCAGCAGCCAAGGGACAGGGACCTATGGCTACACCTTC. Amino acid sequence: CASSQGTGTYGYTF.

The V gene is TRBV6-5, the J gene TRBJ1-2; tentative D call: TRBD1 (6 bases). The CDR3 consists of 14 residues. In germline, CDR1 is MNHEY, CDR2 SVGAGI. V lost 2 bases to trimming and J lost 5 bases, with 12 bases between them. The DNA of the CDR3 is TGTGCCAGCAGTTACCGCGACAGGATATATGGCTACACCTTC. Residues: CASSYRDRIYGYTF.

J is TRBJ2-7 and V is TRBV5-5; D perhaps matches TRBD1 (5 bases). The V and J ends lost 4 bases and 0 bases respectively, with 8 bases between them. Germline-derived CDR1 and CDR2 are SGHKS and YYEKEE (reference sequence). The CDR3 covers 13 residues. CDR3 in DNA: TGTGCCAGCAGCCCGGACACCTCCTACGAGCAGTACTTC. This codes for CASSPDTSYEQYF.

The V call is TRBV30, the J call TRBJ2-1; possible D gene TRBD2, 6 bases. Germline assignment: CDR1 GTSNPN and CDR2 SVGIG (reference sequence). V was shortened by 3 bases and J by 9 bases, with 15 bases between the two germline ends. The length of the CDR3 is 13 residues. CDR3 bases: TGTGCCTGGAGGGGAGGTCCGTCCATTGAGCAGTTCTTC. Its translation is CAWRGGPSIEQFF.

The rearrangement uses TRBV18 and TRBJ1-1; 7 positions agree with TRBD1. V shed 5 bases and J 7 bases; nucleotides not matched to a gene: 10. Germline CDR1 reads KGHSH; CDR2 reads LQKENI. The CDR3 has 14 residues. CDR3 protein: CASSTNIRDSEAFF. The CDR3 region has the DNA TGTGCCAGCTCAACCAATATCCGGGACAGTGAAGCTTTCTTT.

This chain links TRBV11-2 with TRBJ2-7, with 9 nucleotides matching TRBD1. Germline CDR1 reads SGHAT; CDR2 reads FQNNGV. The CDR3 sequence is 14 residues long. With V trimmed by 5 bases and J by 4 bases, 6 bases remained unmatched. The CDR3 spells CASSLGQGGYEQYF. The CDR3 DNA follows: TGTGCCAGCAGCCTGGGACAGGGAGGGTACGAGCAGTACTTC.

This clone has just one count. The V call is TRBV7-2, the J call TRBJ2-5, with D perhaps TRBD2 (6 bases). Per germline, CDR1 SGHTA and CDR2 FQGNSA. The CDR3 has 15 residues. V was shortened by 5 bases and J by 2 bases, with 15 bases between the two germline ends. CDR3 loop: CASSPNFGGQETQYF. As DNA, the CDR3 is TGTGCCAGCAGCCCGAACTTCGGAGGGCAAGAGACCCAGTACTTC.

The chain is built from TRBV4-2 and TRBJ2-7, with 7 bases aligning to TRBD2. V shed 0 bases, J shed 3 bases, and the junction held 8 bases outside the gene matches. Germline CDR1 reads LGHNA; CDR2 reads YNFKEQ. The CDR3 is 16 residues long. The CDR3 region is CASSQDESSGVYEQYF. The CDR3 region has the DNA TGTGCCAGCAGCCAAGATGAATCTAGCGGAGTCTACGAGCAGTACTTC.

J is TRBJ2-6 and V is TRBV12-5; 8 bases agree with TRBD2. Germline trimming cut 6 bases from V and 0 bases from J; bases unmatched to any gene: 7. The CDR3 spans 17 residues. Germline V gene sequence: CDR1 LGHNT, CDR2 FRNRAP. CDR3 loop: CASGKRGISSGANVLTF. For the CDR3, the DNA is TGTGCTAGTGGAAAGCGGGGGATCAGCTCTGGGGCCAACGTCCTGACTTTC.

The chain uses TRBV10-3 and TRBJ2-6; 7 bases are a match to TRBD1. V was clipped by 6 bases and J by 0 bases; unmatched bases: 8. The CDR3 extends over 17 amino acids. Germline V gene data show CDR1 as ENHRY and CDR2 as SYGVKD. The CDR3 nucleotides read TGTGCCATCAGCGGGACAGTAACCTCCTCTGGGGCCAACGTCCTGACTTTC. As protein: CAISGTVTSSGANVLTF.